This T cell receptor beta chain was sequenced in a study of blood T cell repertoires in COVID-19 (TCRdb year 2020). Concerning the study at large: Collaborator samples came from the United States, Italy and Spain and covered acute and convalescent phases of COVID-19. The material from the prospective study consisted of cDNA or gDNA derived from T cells, B-cell-depleted T cells, or PBMCs. Deeply sampled blood TCRbeta repertoires from subjects exposed to, actively infected with, or recovered from COVID-19 were included in the dataset. The repertoires were released in a freely available public database meant as a resource for research on the immune response to SARS-CoV-2. Samples were obtained from the ongoing ImmuneRACE study (first 160 participants) and from 1,254 subjects provided by 6 global collaborators. Sample metadata almost always included a de-identified subject ID, COVID-19 status, age in years and sex. HLA class I and class II types, where available, came from metadata supplied by the sample provider rather than from assay-based typing. Beyond this particular receptor, the publication reports: The amount of clinical and demographic metadata varied by source and participant and was provided uncurated.

Unmatched junction bases come to 9, with V trimmed by 4 bases and J by 1 base. Including cysteine and phenylalanine, the CDR3 has 16 amino acids. The read is trimmed to its CDR3 DNA, 48 bases read in frame from base 1. CDR1 SGHRS and CDR2 YFSETQ are derived from the germline V gene. Participants in the prospective study were enrolled through a virtual design, were aged roughly 18 to 100 years, and lived in roughly 24 United States geographic areas. To assign participants to cohorts, the prospective study relied on clinical history that participants themselves reported in a screening survey and a study questionnaire. For ImmuneRACE Cohort 3, a participant was defined as recovered based on two consecutive negative NP/OP PCR tests, clearance by a healthcare professional, or resolution of symptoms. In the prospective study, mobile phlebotomists collected whole blood, serum and a nasopharyngeal or oropharyngeal swab from each participant. Over a roughly two-month period, participants in the prospective study had the option of providing additional blood draws and questionnaires. Before DNA extraction, blood samples from the prospective study were shipped at room temperature or frozen.

The immunoSEQ Assay, a bias-controlled multiplex PCR, was used to amplify TCRbeta CDR3 regions from genomic DNA. Per the original workflow: The number of nucleated cells in each sample was estimated from the amplification of reference gene primers within the assay. To quantify the absolute abundance of each unique TCRbeta CDR3 rearrangement, sequence reads were collapsed and filtered. For each sample, productive Simpson clonality was calculated as the square root of Simpson's diversity index across productive rearrangements. TCRdb stores this immuneACCESS table with in-frame sequences only. Part of the clones is absent; in the studies checked, under half of the shortfall reflects unresolved V genes, and no reason is known for the rest. V and J calls and clone size are copied from that table; D and trimming were computed from the DNA. Counted in this sample were some 370,000 clones; roughly 87% of them appeared once. The ten largest clones add up to around 5% of the sample.

Points on this clone: The specificity of this receptor is unknown. No much larger clone exists at a distance of one base, and base qualities are not known.

This receptor chain uses TRBV5-1 and TRBJ2-5; 8 nucleotides in the junction match TRBD2. The sequencing sample was made of PBMCs or T cells enriched from blood (not recorded which). This clonotype was sampled from a woman in her forties or fifties who had recovered from COVID-19. Read as DNA, the sequence is TGCGCCAGCAGCAGAGGGAGCGGGAGTAGCCAAGAGACCCAGTACTTC. This yields the protein CASSRGSGSSQETQYF.